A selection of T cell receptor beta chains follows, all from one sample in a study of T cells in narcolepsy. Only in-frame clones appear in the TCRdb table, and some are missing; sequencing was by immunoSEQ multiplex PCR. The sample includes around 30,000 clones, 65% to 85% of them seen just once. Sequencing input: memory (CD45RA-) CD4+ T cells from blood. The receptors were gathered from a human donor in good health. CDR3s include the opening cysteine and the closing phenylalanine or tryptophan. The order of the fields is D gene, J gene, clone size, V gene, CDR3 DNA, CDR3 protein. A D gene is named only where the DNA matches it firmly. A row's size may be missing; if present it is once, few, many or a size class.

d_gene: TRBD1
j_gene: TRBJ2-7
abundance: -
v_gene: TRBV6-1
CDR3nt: TGTGCCAGCAGTGAATTGGGACAGGCCAGATCCGAGCAGTACTTC
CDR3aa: CASSELGQARSEQYF

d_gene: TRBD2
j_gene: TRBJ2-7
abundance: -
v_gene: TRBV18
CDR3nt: TGTGCCAGCTCACGGACTAGCGGGAGTTCGGACGAGCAGTACTTC
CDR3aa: CASSRTSGSSDEQYF

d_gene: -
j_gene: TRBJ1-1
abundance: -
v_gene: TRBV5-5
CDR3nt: TGTGCCAGCAGCTTACCGGGGACGGACACTGAAGCTTTCTTT
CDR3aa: CASSLPGTDTEAFF

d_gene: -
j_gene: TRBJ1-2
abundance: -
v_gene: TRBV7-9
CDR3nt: TGTGCCAGCAGCTCGTCTCGCGGGGCCGTCGTGGGGGGCTACACCTTC
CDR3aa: CASSSSRGAVVGGYTF

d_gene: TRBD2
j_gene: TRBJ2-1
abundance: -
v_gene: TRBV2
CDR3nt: TGTGCCAGCCGCCCCCGGGTTGATGCTAGCGGGAGGGCGCAGTTCTTC
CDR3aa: CASRPRVDASGRAQFF

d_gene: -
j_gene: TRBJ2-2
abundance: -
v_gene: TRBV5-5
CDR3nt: TGTGCCAGCAGCTTGGGGTCGGGTGCGACCGGGGAGCTGTTTTTT
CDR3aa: CASSLGSGATGELFF

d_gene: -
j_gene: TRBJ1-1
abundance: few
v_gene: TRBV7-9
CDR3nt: TGTGCCAGCAGCCTGGAAGTAAACACTGAAGCTTTCTTT
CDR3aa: CASSLEVNTEAFF

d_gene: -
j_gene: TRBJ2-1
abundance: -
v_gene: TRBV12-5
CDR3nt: TGTGCTAGTGCAGGAAGCTCCTACAATGAGCAGTTCTTC
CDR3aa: CASAGSSYNEQFF

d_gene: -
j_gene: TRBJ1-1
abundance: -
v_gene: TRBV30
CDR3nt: TGTGCCTGGAACCAGTGGAACACTGAAGCTTTCTTT
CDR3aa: CAWNQWNTEAFF

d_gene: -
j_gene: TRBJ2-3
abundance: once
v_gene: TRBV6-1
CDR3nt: TGTGCCAGCAGGGAAAACCCTAGCACAGATACGCAGTATTTT
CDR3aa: CASRENPSTDTQYF

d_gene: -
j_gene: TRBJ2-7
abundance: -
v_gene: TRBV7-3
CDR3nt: TGTGCCAGCAGCTTAAGTCCCACAAAGATCTACGAGCAGTACTTC
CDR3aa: CASSLSPTKIYEQYF

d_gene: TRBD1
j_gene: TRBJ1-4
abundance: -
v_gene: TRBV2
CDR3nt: TGTGCCAGCAGACAAAGACAGGGTACTAATGAAAAACTGTTTTTT
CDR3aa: CASRQRQGTNEKLFF

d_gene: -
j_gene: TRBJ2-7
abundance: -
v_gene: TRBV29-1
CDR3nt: TGCAGCGCAGAGGACGGAACCTACGAGCAGTACTTC
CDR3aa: CSAEDGTYEQYF

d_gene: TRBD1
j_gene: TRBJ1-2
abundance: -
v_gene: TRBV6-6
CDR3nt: TGTGCCAGCAGTACCCGGACAGGGAGCGGCTACACCTTC
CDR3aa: CASSTRTGSGYTF